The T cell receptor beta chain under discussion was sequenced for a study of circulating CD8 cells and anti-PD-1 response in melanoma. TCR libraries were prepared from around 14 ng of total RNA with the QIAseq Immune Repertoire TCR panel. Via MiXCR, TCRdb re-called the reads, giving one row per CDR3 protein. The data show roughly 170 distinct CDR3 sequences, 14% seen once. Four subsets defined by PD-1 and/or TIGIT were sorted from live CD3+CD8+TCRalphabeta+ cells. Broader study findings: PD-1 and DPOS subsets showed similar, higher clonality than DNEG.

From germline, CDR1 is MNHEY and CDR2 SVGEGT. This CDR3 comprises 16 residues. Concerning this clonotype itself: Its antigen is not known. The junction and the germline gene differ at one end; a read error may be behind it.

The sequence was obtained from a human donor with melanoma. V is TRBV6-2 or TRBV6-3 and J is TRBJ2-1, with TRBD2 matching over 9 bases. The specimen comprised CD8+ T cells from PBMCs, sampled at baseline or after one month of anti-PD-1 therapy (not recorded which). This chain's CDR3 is CASPRRREGYISEQFF. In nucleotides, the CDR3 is TGTGCCAGCCCACGTCGGCGGGAGGGGTATATCAGTGAGCAGTTTTTC.